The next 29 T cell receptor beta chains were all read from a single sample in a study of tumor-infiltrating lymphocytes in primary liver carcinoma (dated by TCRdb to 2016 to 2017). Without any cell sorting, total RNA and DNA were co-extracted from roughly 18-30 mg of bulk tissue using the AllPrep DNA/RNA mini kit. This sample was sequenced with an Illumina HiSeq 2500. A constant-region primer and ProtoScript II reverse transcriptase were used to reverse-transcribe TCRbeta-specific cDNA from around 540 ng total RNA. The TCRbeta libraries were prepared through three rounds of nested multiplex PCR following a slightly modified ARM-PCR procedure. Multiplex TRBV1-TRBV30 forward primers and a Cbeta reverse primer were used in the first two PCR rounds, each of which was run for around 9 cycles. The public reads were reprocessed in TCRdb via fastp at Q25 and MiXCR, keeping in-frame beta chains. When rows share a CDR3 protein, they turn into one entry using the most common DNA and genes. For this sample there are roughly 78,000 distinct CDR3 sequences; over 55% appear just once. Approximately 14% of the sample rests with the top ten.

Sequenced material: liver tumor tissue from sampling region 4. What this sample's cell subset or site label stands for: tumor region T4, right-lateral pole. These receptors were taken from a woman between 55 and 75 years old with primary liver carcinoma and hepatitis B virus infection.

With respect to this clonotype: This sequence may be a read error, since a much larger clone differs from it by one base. DNA for the CDR3: TGCGCCAGCAGCTTGGACAGCAGCTACATCTTC. Encoded protein: CASSLDSSYIF. This chain connects TRBV5-1 to TRBJ1-2; D unresolved. This CDR3 comprises 11 residues. CDR1 and CDR2 from the germline V gene are SGHRS and YFSETQ.

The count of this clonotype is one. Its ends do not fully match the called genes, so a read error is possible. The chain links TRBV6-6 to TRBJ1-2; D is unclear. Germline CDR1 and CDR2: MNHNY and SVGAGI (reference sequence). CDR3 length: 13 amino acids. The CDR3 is CASTYISNHGYTF. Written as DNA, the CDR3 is TGTGCCAGCACTTATATAAGCAACCATGGCTATACCTTC.

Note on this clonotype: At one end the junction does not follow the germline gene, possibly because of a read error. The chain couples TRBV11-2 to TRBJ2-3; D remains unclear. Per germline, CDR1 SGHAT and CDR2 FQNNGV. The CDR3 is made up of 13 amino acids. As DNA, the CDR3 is TGTGCCAGCAGCTTAGGTCGAGGAGATACGCATTGTTTT. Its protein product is CASSLGRGDTHCF. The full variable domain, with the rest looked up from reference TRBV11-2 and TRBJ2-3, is EAGVAQSPRYKIIEKRQSVAFWCNPISGHATLYWYQQILGQGPKLLIQFQNNGVVDDSQLPKDRFSAERLKGVDSTLKIQPAKLEDSAVYLCASSLGRGDTHCFGPGTRLTVL.

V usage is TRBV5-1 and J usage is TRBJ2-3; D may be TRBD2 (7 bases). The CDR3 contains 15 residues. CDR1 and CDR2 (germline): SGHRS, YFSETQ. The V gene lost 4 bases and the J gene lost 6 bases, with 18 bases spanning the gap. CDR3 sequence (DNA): TGCGCCAGCAGCCCTAAGGGGGGGCTTTGGGATACGCAGTATTTT. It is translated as CASSPKGGLWDTQYF.

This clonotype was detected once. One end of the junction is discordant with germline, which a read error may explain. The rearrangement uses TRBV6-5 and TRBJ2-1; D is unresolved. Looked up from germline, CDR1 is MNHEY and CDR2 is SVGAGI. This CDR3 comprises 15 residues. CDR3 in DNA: TGTGCCAGCAGTTACTCGCCTTCTACCTACAATGAGCGGTTCTTC. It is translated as CASSYSPSTYNERFF.

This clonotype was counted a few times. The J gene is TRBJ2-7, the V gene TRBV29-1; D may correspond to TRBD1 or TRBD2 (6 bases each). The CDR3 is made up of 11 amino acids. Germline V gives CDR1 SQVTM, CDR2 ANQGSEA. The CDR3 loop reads CGAVGGGEQYF. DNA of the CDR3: TGCGGCGCTGTTGGAGGGGGCGAGCAGTACTTC.

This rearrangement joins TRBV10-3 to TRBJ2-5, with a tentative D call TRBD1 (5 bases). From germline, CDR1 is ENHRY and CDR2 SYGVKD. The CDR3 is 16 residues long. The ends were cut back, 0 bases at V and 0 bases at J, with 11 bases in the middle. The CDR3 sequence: CAISESTVGHQETQYF. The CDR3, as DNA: TGTGCCATCAGTGAGTCGACAGTGGGCCACCAAGAGACCCAGTACTTC.

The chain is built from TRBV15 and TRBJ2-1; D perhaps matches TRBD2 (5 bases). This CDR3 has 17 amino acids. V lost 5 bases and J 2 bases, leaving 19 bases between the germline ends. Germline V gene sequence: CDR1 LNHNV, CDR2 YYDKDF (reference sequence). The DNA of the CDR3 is TGTGCCACCAGCTTTCGCCCCGCCGGGGAACCCTACAATGAGCAGTTCTTC. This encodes CATSFRPAGEPYNEQFF.

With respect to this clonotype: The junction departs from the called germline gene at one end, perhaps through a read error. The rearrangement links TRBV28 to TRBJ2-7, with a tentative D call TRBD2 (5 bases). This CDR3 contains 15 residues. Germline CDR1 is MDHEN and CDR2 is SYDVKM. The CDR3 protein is CVSSSPRAGRDEQYF. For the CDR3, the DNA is TGTGTCAGCAGTTCCCCTCGGGCGGGCCGGGACGAGCAGTACTTC.

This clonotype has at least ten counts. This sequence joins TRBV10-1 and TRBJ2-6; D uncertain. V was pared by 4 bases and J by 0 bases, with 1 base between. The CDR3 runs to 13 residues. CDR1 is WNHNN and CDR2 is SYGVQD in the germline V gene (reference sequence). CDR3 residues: CASSASGANVLTF. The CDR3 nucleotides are TGCGCCAGCAGTGCCTCTGGGGCCAACGTCCTGACTTTC.

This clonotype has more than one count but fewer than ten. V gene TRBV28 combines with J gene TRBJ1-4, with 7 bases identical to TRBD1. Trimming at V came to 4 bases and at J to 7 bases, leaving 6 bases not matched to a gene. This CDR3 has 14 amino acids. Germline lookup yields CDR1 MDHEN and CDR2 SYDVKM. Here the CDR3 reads CASSSRGGFEKLFF. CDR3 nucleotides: TGTGCCAGCAGTTCTCGAGGGGGCTTTGAAAAACTGTTTTTT.

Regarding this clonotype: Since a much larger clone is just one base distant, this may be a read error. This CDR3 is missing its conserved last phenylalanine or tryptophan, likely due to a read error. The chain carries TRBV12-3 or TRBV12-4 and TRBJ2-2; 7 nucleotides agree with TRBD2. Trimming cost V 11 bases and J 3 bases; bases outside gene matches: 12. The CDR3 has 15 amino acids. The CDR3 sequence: CAAGVRREYTGELFY. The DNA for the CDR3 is TGTGCCGCGGGGGTGCGGCGGGAATACACCGGGGAGCTGTTTTAT.

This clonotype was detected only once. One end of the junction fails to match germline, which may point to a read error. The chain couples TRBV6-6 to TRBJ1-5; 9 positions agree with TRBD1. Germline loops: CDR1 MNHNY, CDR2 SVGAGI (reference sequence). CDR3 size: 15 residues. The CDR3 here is CASSYPDRGDQRQHF. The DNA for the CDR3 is TGCGCCAGCAGTTACCCAGACAGGGGGGACCAGCGCCAGCATTTT.

The chain's CDR3 is CSARGGVAADTQYF. CDR3 DNA sequence: TGCAGTGCTAGAGGGGGGGTAGCGGCAGATACGCAGTATTTT. The V and J genes are TRBV20-1 and TRBJ2-3, with a tentative D call TRBD2 (6 bases). The V end was cut by 1 base, the J end by 4 bases, with 12 bases between. The CDR3 is 14 residues long. The germline V gene has CDR1 DFQATT and CDR2 SNEGSKA (reference sequence).

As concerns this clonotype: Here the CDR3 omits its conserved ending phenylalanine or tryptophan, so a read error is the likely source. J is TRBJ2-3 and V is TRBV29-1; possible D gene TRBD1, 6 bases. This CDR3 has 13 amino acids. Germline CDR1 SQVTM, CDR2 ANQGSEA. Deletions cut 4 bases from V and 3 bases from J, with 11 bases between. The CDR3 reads CSVARGVTDTQYL. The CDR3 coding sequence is TGCAGCGTTGCCAGGGGAGTTACAGATACGCAGTATCTT.

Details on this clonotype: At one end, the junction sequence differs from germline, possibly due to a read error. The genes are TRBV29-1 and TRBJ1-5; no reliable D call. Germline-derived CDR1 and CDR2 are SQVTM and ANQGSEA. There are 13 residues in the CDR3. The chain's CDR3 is CSTQVTSNQLQHF. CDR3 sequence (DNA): TGCAGCACGCAGGTTACTTCTAATCAGCTCCAGCATTTT.

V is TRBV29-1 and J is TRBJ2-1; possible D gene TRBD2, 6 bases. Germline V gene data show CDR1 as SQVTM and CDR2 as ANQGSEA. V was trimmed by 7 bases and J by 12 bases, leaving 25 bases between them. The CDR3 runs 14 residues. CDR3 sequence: CSARPGLSHDVQFF. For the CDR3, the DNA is TGCAGCGCTCGGCCGGGACTTAGCCACGATGTGCAGTTCTTC.

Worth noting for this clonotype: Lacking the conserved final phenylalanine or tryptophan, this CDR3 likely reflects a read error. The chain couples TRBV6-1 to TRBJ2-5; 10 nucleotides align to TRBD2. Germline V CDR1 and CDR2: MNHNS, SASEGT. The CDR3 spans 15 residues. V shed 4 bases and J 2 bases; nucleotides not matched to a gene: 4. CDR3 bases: TGTGCCAGCAGTGGAATTAGCGGGGGGCAAGAGACCCAGTACTAC. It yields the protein CASSGISGGQETQYY.

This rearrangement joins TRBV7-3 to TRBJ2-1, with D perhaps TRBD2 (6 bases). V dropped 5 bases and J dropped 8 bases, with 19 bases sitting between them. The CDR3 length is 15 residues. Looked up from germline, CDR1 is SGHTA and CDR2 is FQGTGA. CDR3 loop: CASSRSGTQFDEQFF. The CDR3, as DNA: TGTGCCAGCAGCCGGTCCGGGACTCAGTTTGATGAGCAGTTCTTC.

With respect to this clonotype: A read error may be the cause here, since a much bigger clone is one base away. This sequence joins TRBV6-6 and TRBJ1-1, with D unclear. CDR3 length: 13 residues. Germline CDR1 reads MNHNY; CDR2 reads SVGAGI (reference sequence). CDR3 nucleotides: TGTGTCAGCAGTTACTCGGAGAACACTGAAGCTTTCTTT. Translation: CVSSYSENTEAFF.

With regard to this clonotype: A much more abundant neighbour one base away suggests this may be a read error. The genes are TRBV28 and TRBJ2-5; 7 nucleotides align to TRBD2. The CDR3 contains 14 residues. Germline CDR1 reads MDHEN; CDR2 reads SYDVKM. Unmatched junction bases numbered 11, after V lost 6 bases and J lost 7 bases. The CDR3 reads CASSSPTSLGTQYF. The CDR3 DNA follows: TGTGCCAGCAGCTCCCCGACTAGCCTGGGGACCCAGTACTTC. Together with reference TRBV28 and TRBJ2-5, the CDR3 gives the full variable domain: DVKVTQSSRYLVKRTGEKVFLECVQDMDHENMFWYRQDPGLGLRLIYFSYDVKMKEKGDIPEGYSVSREKKERFSLILESASTNQTSMYLCASSSPTSLGTQYFGPGTRLLVL.

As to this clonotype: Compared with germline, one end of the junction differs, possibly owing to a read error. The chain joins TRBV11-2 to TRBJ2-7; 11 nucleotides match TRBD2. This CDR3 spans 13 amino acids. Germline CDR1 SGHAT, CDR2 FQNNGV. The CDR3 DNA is TGTGCCTGCAGCATAACTAGCGGGAGCGAGCACTACTTC. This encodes CACSITSGSEHYF. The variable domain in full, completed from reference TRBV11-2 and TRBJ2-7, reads EAGVAQSPRYKIIEKRQSVAFWCNPISGHATLYWYQQILGQGPKLLIQFQNNGVVDDSQLPKDRFSAERLKGVDSTLKIQPAKLEDSAVYLCACSITSGSEHYFGPGTRLTVT.

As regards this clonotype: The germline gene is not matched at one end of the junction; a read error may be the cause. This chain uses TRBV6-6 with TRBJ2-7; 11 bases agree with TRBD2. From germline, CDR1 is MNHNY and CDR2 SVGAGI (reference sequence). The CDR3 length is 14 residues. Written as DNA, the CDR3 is TGTGCCAGTAGCGGGAGGGTTAGCTCCTGCGAGCAGTACTTC. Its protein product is CASSGRVSSCEQYF.

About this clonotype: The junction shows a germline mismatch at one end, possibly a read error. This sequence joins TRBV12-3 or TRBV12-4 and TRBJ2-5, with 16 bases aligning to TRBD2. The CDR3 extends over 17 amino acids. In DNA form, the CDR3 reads TGTGCCAGGAGCCAAGGGACTAGCGGGAGGGCCGAAGAGACCCGGTACTTC. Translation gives CARSQGTSGRAEETRYF.

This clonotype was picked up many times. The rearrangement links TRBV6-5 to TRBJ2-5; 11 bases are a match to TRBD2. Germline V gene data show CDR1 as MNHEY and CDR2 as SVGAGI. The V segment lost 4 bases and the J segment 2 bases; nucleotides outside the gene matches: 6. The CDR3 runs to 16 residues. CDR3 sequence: CASSFSGTSGQETQYF. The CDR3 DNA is TGTGCCAGCAGTTTTTCCGGGACTAGCGGTCAAGAGACCCAGTACTTC.

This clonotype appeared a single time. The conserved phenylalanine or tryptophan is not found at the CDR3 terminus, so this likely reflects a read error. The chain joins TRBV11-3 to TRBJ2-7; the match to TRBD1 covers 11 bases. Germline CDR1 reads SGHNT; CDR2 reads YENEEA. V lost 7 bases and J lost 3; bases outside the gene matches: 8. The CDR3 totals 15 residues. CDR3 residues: CASIPRTGGNYEQYY. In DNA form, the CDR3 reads TGTGCCAGCATCCCCAGGACAGGGGGCAACTACGAGCAGTACTAC.

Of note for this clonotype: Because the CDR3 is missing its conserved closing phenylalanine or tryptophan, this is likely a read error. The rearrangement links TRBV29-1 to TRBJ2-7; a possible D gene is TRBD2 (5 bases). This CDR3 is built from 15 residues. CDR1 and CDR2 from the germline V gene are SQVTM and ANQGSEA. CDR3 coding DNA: TGCAGTGTTGAAGATCCGGGTGGGAGCTCCTACGAGCAGTACTTG. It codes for CSVEDPGGSSYEQYL.

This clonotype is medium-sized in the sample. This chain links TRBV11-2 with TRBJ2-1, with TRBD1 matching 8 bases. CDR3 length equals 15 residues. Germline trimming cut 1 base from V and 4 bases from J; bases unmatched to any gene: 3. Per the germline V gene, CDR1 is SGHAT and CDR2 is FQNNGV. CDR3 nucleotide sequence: TGTGCCAGCAGCTTAGGGGGGACAGGTTACAATGAGCAGTTCTTC. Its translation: CASSLGGTGYNEQFF.

The DNA of the CDR3 is TGTGCCAGCAGCTTACGATGTACAGAGGAAAACGAGCAGTACTTC. It specifies CASSLRCTEENEQYF. The chain uses TRBV11-2 and TRBJ2-7; D gene ambiguous. Germline V gene lookup returns CDR1 SGHAT and CDR2 FQNNGV. The CDR3 covers 15 residues. The V and J ends lost 2 bases and 5 bases respectively, with 16 bases between them.